These 5 T cell receptor beta chains originate from one sample sequenced in a study of human T cells and chemical hapten exposure. TCRdb re-called the RACE reads with MiXCR, one entry per CDR3 protein. The profile shows some 110,000 distinct CDR3 sequences, 34% of them singletons. The time point was: patch test 3, about 24 weeks after DPC sensitization. The treatment was: therapeutic diphenylcyclopropenone sensitization with weekly scalp DPC. This specimen was whole blood, taken in connection with sensitization to the hapten diphenylcyclopropenone (DPC). The receptors shown here come from a man aged 40-50 years with alopecia areata. Some clones in this sample may be carry-over from other donors' samples.

The chain employs TRBV9 and TRBJ2-3; D tentatively reads TRBD1 or TRBD2 (6 bases each). There are 13 residues in the CDR3. Trimming stripped 6 bases from V and 2 bases from J, with 10 bases between. The germline CDR1 and CDR2 sequences are SGDLS and YYNGEE. In DNA form, the CDR3 reads TGTGCCAGCAAGGGGGACTCCACAGATACGCAGTATTTT. This codes for CASKGDSTDTQYF.

The rearrangement joins TRBV7-3 to TRBJ2-6; D is undetermined. Trimming removed 1 base at V and 2 bases at J, with 6 bases between. This CDR3 comprises 15 residues. Looked up from germline, CDR1 is SGHTA and CDR2 is FQGTGA. The CDR3 coding sequence is TGTGCCAGCAGCTTAAGCAGTACTGGGGCCAACGTCCTGACTTTC. This translates into CASSLSSTGANVLTF.

J is TRBJ1-4 and V is TRBV20-1; no clear D gene. Looked up from germline, CDR1 is DFQATT and CDR2 is SNEGSKA (reference sequence). V was shortened by 5 bases and J by 0 bases, with 10 bases between the two germline ends. The CDR3 length is 14 residues. The CDR3 DNA reads TGCAGTGCTCAGACCGCGGCAACTAATGAAAAACTGTTTTTT. This encodes CSAQTAATNEKLFF.

This clonotype came up a few times. The gene calls are TRBV10-3 and TRBJ2-5; TRBD2 matches 7 bases. This CDR3 is built from 14 residues. J lost 4 bases, V lost 9 bases, and 11 bases had no gene match. Germline CDR1 reads ENHRY; CDR2 reads SYGVKD. This chain's CDR3 is CAIAEGGPRETQYF. In nucleotides, the CDR3 is TGTGCCATAGCTGAGGGAGGGCCCCGAGAGACCCAGTACTTC.

This clonotype was seen just once. The chain carries TRBV6-5 and TRBJ1-2, with 8 bases identical to TRBD1. The CDR3 is 14 residues long. From germline, CDR1 is MNHEY and CDR2 SVGAGI. Trimming removed 6 bases from V and 2 bases from J; junction bases left unmatched: 5. The CDR3 spells CASRDRETNYGYTF. In nucleotides, the CDR3 is TGTGCCAGCAGGGACAGGGAGACGAACTATGGCTACACCTTC.